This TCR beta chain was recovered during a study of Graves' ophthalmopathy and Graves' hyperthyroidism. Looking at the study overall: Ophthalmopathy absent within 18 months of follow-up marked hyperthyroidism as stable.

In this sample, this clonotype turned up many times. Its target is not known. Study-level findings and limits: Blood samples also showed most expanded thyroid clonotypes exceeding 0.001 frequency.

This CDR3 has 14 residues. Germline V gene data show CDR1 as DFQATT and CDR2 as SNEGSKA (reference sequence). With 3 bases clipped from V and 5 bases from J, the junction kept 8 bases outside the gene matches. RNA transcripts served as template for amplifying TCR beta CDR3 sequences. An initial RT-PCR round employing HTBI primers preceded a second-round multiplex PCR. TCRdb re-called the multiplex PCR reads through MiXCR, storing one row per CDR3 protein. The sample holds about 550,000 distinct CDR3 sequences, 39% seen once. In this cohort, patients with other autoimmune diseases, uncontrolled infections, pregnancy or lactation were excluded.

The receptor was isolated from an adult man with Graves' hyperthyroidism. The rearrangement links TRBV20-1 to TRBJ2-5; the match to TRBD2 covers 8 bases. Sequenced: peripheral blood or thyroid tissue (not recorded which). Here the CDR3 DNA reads TGCAGTGCTAGTCTGGTAGCGGGACGGGAGACCCAGTACTTC. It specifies CSASLVAGRETQYF.